This T cell receptor beta chain was sequenced for a study of control samples from healthy donors and cancer patients. Germline-derived CDR1 and CDR2 are SGHTA and FQGNSA. V shed 4 bases and J shed 4 bases, with 12 bases lying between them. The CDR3 has 14 amino acids. Profiling relied on immunoSEQ multiplex PCR, and the TCRdb table lists in-frame clones only, not all of them. The data contain about 120,000 clones, approximately 88% of them singletons. The chain combines TRBV7-2 with TRBJ2-3; D gene uncertain. The sequence was obtained from a man aged 40-50 years in good health. Sequencing was done on a sample of blood. The CDR3 protein is CASSSRVQADTQYF. The CDR3 DNA reads as TGTGCCAGCAGCTCCCGCGTTCAGGCAGATACGCAGTATTTT.